This TCR beta chain was found in a study of T cell responses to AZD1222 COVID-19 vaccine. The method was immunoSEQ multiplex PCR; TCRdb's version includes in-frame clones alone and lacks a portion of them. The sample holds about 81,000 clones, approximately 90% seen once. On this clone itself: No antigen is known for it.

Trimming cost V 0 bases and J 7 bases, with 8 bases left between them. Germline CDR1 and CDR2: SGHRS and YFSETQ. The CDR3 is made up of 13 amino acids. Study findings and constraints: Reports indicate that nearly half of spike-specific TCRs are directed at unmutated variant regions. Baseline testing showed seropositivity in only six or seven AZD1222 recipients. Every sample of the repertoires postdated the peak T cell response.

The sequencing here drew on peripheral blood, taken on day 0 of AZD1222 vaccination. This clonotype was sampled from an adult in good health. The chain uses TRBV5-1 and TRBJ2-1; no definite D call. The CDR3 sequence: CASSLGSRNEQFF. CDR3 DNA sequence: TGCGCCAGCAGCTTGGGGTCGCGGAATGAGCAGTTCTTC.